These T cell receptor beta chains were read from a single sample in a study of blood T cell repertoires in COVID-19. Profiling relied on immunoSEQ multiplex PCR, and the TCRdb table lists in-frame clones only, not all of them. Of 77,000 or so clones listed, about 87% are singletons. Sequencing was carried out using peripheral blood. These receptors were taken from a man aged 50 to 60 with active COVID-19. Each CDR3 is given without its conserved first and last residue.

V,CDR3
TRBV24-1,ATSREYQETQY
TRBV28,ASSSTSGSVSYEQY
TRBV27,ASRQIGQGGSPLH
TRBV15,ATSTRDRVSGELF
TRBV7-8,ASSLMPGREGYT
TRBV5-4,ASSLRELRYNEQF
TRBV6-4,ASSEASGTHNEQF
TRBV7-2,ASRLGQGEKLF
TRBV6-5,ASSYVTGQHNSPLH
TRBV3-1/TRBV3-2,ASSQVGAEAF
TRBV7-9,ASSPRGANTGELF
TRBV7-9,ASSKQGLARSSYNEQF
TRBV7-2,ASSLVGAGLGPQH
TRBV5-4,ASSFQGGENIQY
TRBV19,ASSFTGETVADTQY
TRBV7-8,ASSPVQGGYT
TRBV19,ASNQDRAQETQY
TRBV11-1,ASSLGLAESGELF
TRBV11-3,ASSLGTDYGYT
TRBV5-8,ASSHQDSQETQY
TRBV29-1,SARTGWGETQY
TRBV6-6,ASSWARDAYEQY
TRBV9,ASSVGRNEQF
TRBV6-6,ASSPAGQLANYGYT
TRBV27,ASSKTGVAGYT
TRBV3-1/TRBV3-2,ASSQAGLGLGSPLH
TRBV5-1,ASRSDRGYTEAF
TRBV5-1,ASSTGRADGEQF
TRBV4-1,ASSRQGMNTEAF
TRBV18,ASSPGTGGAEQY
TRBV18,ASSPILTSGSVNEQF
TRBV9,ASSATSAPAGDTQY
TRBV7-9,AGETSGRVSTDTQY
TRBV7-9,ASSPRGTGVITEAF
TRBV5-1,ASSWGTGGSETQY
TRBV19,ASSTYGGTGASPLH
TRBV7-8,ASSFGTGNTEAF
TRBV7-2,AGRGSDTGELF
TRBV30,AWRIDRDSPLH
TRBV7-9,ASSAPDRSSGANVLT
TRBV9,ASSAGTALTYGYT
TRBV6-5,ASTQRGGGYNEQF
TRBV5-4,ASSSDRGHYEQY
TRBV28,ASVAEANTGELF
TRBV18,ASSPMTGNTDTQY
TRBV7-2,ASRPTSGGGNTQY
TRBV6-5,ASRVKGGLGYT
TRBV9,ASSVEQKNTEAF
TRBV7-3,ASSVGRLSTDTQY
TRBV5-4,ASSLAGTRGDNEQF
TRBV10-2,ASSESNRPGWAGELF
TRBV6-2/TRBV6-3,ASSLQPAWTGSYEQY